The clone carrying this TCR beta chain has at least ten counts. As to time point: sample taken at primary tumor resection. Samples were donated by 72 untreated early-stage non-small cell lung cancer patients. The sequenced material consisted of unsorted whole RNA from tumor, nontumor lung or frozen PBMC. The source of the sample is a study of spatial heterogeneity in lung cancer. CDR3 size: 14 residues. After removal of 10 bases from V and 10 bases from J, the junction contained 18 bases not matched to a gene. Germline V CDR1 and CDR2: MNHEY, SVGAGI. Each CDR3 protein is one row after TCRdb ran MiXCR on the 5' RACE reads. Here the sample spans over 7,000 distinct CDR3 sequences, 9.7% being singletons.

The gene calls are TRBV6-5 and TRBJ1-1; 7 positions match TRBD1. The receptor's source is a male donor with early-stage non-small cell lung cancer. Here the sequenced sample was normal lung tissue next to the tumor, taken at surgery. Here the CDR3 reads CATTTITQGRVAFF. CDR3 sequence (DNA): TGTGCCACCACGACAATCACACAGGGGCGGGTAGCTTTCTTT.